One sample yielded the 32 T cell receptor beta chains listed below, sequenced in a study of blood T cell repertoires in COVID-19. Sequencing was performed with immunoSEQ multiplex PCR; in TCRdb, only in-frame clones are kept and a portion is missing. This table holds 200,000 to 300,000 clones, 88% found once. Specimen: peripheral blood. These receptors originate from a woman aged 40 to 49 who had recovered from COVID-19.

V is TRBV6-7 and J is TRBJ2-2; maybe TRBD1 (6 bases). TRBV6-7 has ORF status, its function being uncertain. The CDR3 extends over 13 amino acids. Trimming removed 2 bases from V and 6 bases from J, with 7 bases in between. CDR3 region: CASSYEGAGELFF. In DNA form, the CDR3 reads TGTGCCAGCAGTTACGAGGGGGCCGGGGAGCTGTTTTTT.

CDR3 DNA sequence: TGTGCCTGGACCGAGGGAGGACTCACAGATACGCAGTATTTT. This sequence encodes CAWTEGGLTDTQYF. The chain joins TRBV30 to TRBJ2-3, with D maybe TRBD2 (6 bases). Germline V gives CDR1 GTSNPN, CDR2 SVGIG (reference sequence). The V end lost 4 bases, the J end lost 2 bases, and 13 bases lay between the germline ends. The CDR3 is 14 residues long. Complete variable domain (other parts from reference TRBV30 and TRBJ2-3): SQTIHQWPATLVQPVGSPLSLECTVEGTSNPNLYWYRQAAGRGLQLLFYSVGIGQISSEVPQNLSASRPQDRQFILSSKKLLLSDSGFYLCAWTEGGLTDTQYFGPGTRLTVL.

This clone appeared once. V usage is TRBV21-1 and J usage is TRBJ2-5; TRBD1 is the table's D call and was not checked against the DNA. TRBV21-1 is designated a pseudogene. The CDR3 has 14 amino acids. The CDR3 DNA reads as TGTGCCAGCAGAAGGAAGGGGGCCGGGGAGACCCAGTACTTC. Translation gives CASRRKGAGETQYF.

CDR3: CASSEGAQETQYF. The CDR3 region has the DNA TGTGCCAGCAGTGAAGGGGCCCAAGAGACCCAGTACTTC. The genes are TRBV6-1 and TRBJ2-5, with no clear D. Trimming pared 1 base from V and 1 base from J, leaving 4 bases between. Germline CDR1 reads MNHNS; CDR2 reads SASEGT. This CDR3 region has 13 residues.

The chain employs TRBV7-3 and TRBJ2-1, with 7 bases aligning to TRBD2. With 6 bases clipped from V and 8 bases from J, the junction kept 10 bases outside the gene matches. The germline V gene encodes CDR1 SGHTA and CDR2 FQGTGA. This CDR3 spans 14 amino acids. This CDR3 reads CASRGGRSRDEQFF. CDR3 DNA: TGTGCCAGCAGGGGCGGGAGATCTAGGGATGAGCAGTTCTTC.

The chain joins TRBV5-4 to TRBJ1-2, with TRBD1 matching over 9 bases. V trimming: 4 bases; J trimming: 7 bases; junction bases outside the gene matches: 5. The CDR3 length is 13 residues. Germline lookup yields CDR1 SGHNT and CDR2 YYREEE (reference sequence). CDR3 loop: CASSHGTGFGYTF. Written as DNA, the CDR3 is TGTGCCAGCAGCCACGGGACAGGGTTTGGCTACACCTTC.

The V call is TRBV9, the J call TRBJ2-7; D is perhaps TRBD2 (7 bases). V gave up 3 bases and J gave up 0 bases, with 16 bases separating them. The V gene's germline CDR1 is SGDLS and CDR2 YYNGEE. The CDR3 loop spans 16 amino acids. The CDR3 here is CASSAGGDRSSYEQYF. As DNA, the CDR3 is TGTGCCAGCAGCGCGGGGGGAGACAGGAGCTCCTACGAGCAGTACTTC.

The chain uses TRBV2 and TRBJ2-3; TRBD2 agrees at 7 bases. This CDR3 is 14 amino acids long. Germline CDR1 is SNHLY and CDR2 is FYNNEI. Unmatched junction bases numbered 8, after V lost 9 bases and J lost 2 bases. In nucleotides, the CDR3 is TGTGCCAGTTGGGACTACCTGCACACAGATACGCAGTATTTT. Translated: CASWDYLHTDTQYF.

The chain carries TRBV7-3 and TRBJ2-6, with D possibly TRBD1 on 6 matching bases. The CDR3 spans 19 residues. Trimming removed 2 bases from V and 0 bases from J, with 17 bases in between. CDR1 SGHTA and CDR2 FQGTGA come from the germline V gene. The DNA for the CDR3 is TGTGCCAGCAGCTTACGTCCAGGGGCGACCAGCTCTGGGGCCAACGTCCTGACTTTC. Its translation: CASSLRPGATSSGANVLTF.

The chain employs TRBV9 and TRBJ1-3; a weak D match, TRBD1 (5 bases). V was trimmed by 0 bases and J by 0 bases, leaving 10 bases between them. This CDR3 comprises 16 residues. CDR1 is SGDLS and CDR2 is YYNGEE in the germline V gene. The DNA for the CDR3 is TGTGCCAGCAGCGTAGAGGCAGGGCGCTCTGGAAACACCATATATTTT. Its translation: CASSVEAGRSGNTIYF.

This chain joins TRBV30 and TRBJ1-3, with unresolved D. Per the germline V gene, CDR1 is GTSNPN and CDR2 is SVGIG (reference sequence). The V gene lost 8 bases and the J gene lost 0 bases, with 8 bases spanning the gap. The CDR3 consists of 12 residues. CDR3 coding DNA: TGTGCCCTTCGGAGCTCTGGAAACACCATATATTTT. Its translation is CALRSSGNTIYF.

The rearrangement joins TRBV4-2 to TRBJ1-4; no clear D gene. Between the trimmed V and J ends, which lost 2 bases and 0 bases, there was a span of 13 bases. Germline V gives CDR1 LGHNA, CDR2 YNFKEQ. The CDR3 is made up of 17 amino acids. CDR3 nucleotide sequence: TGTGCCAGCAGCCAATTGGCAGGCACCACAACTAATGAAAAACTGTTTTTT. Amino acids: CASSQLAGTTTNEKLFF.

This sequence joins TRBV11-3 and TRBJ2-1, with 8 bases identical to TRBD2. This CDR3 has 15 amino acids. Germline V gene sequence: CDR1 SGHNT, CDR2 YENEEA. Trimming at V came to 4 bases and at J to 2 bases, leaving 4 bases not matched to a gene. The CDR3 here is CASSSHSGAYNEQFF. In DNA, the CDR3 is TGTGCCAGCAGCTCCCATAGCGGGGCCTACAATGAGCAGTTCTTC. Full variable domain (missing parts from reference TRBV11-3 and TRBJ2-1): EAGVVQSPRYKIIEKKQPVAFWCNPISGHNTLYWYLQNLGQGPELLIRYENEEAVDDSQLPKDRFSAERLKGVDSTLKIQPAELGDSAVYLCASSSHSGAYNEQFFGPGTRLTVL.

V is TRBV6-1 and J is TRBJ1-4, with a possible D match to TRBD1 (5 bases). CDR1 is MNHNS, CDR2 SASEGT, per germline. Trimming pared 0 bases from V and 5 bases from J, leaving 19 bases between. This CDR3 contains 18 residues. CDR3 DNA: TGTGCCAGCAGTGAAGCGGGGGAGGGGCGCCCCCGAAATGAAAAACTGTTTTTT. Translating it yields CASSEAGEGRPRNEKLFF.

The chain joins TRBV30 to TRBJ2-7, with TRBD1 identical over 10 bases. V lost 1 base, J lost 8 bases, and 8 bases stayed unmatched. The germline CDR1 and CDR2 sequences are GTSNPN and SVGIG (reference sequence). The CDR3 totals 14 residues. The CDR3 bases are TGTGCCTGGAGTGCCCCCGGGACAGGGGCCAAGCAGTACTTC. It translates to CAWSAPGTGAKQYF.

The chain links TRBV10-3 to TRBJ2-3, with D perhaps TRBD1 (5 bases). Trimming removed 4 bases from V and 5 bases from J, with 10 bases in between. CDR1 is ENHRY, CDR2 SYGVKD, per germline. The CDR3 contains 13 residues. CDR3 in DNA: TGTGCCATCAGTGGGGGTCAGGGAGATACGCAGTATTTT. Residues: CAISGGQGDTQYF.

This chain links TRBV5-1 with TRBJ2-3; 7 positions match TRBD1. CDR3 length: 16 residues. Trimming cost V 0 bases and J 0 bases; bases outside gene matches: 4. In germline, CDR1 is SGHRS, CDR2 YFSETQ. For the CDR3, the DNA is TGCGCCAGCAGCTTGGGGGGGACAGTTAGCACAGATACGCAGTATTTT. Residues: CASSLGGTVSTDTQYF.

This chain joins TRBV6-1 and TRBJ2-2; 11 bases agree with TRBD2. Germline V gene lookup returns CDR1 MNHNS and CDR2 SASEGT. This CDR3 is 18 amino acids long. V lost 0 bases to trimming and J lost 3 bases; unmatched junction nucleotides: 6. The CDR3: CASSEAGTSGRYTGELFF. CDR3 nucleotides: TGTGCCAGCAGTGAAGCCGGGACTAGCGGCCGATACACCGGGGAGCTGTTTTTT.

The chain couples TRBV5-5 to TRBJ2-7; the match to TRBD2 covers 7 bases. The CDR3 is 13 residues long. Looked up from germline, CDR1 is SGHKS and CDR2 is YYEKEE (reference sequence). Unmatched junction bases numbered 4, after V lost 4 bases and J lost 3 bases. The CDR3 protein is CASSPRGVYEQYV. The CDR3, as DNA: TGTGCCAGCAGCCCCCGGGGGGTCTACGAGCAGTACGTC.

This clone was seen only a few times. V is TRBV5-4 and J is TRBJ1-2, with 7 bases identical to TRBD1. Germline V gives CDR1 SGHNT, CDR2 YYREEE (reference sequence). V lost 4 bases and J lost 7; bases outside the gene matches: 7. The CDR3 loop spans 13 amino acids. The CDR3: CASSDDRVSGYTF. CDR3 in DNA: TGTGCCAGCAGCGACGACAGGGTCTCTGGCTACACCTTC. Using reference TRBV5-4 and TRBJ1-2 for the parts outside the CDR3, the full variable domain is ETGVTQSPTHLIKTRGQQVTLRCSSQSGHNTVSWYQQALGQGPQFIFQYYREEENGRGNFPPRFSGLQFPNYSSELNVNALELDDSALYLCASSDDRVSGYTFGSGTRLTVV.

The CDR3 DNA follows: TGTGCCAGCAGTTCTTGGGGGGGGACCTACGAGCAGTACTTC. The encoded protein is CASSSWGGTYEQYF. This chain connects TRBV6-6 to TRBJ2-7; 7 bases map to TRBD2. After removal of 4 bases from V and 2 bases from J, the junction contained 5 bases not matched to a gene. The CDR3 extends over 14 amino acids. CDR1 is MNHNY and CDR2 is SVGAGI in the germline V gene (reference sequence).

This chain joins TRBV28 and TRBJ1-4; no clear D gene. There are 12 residues in the CDR3. The ends were cut back, 7 bases at V and 8 bases at J, with 11 bases in the middle. CDR1 and CDR2 (germline): MDHEN, SYDVKM. The CDR3 protein is CASTQEPEKLFF. The CDR3 DNA sequence: TGTGCCAGCACCCAGGAACCCGAAAAACTGTTTTTT.

The rearrangement joins TRBV6-5 to TRBJ2-7, with TRBD2 as a possible D gene (5 bases). Trimming took off 7 bases at V and 3 bases at J, with 13 bases between the two ends. The CDR3 is 13 amino acids. Germline V gene sequence: CDR1 MNHEY, CDR2 SVGAGI. The CDR3 loop reads CASNGERSYEQYV. The CDR3 DNA is TGTGCCAGCAACGGGGAGCGGAGCTACGAGCAGTACGTC.

The chain joins TRBV2 to TRBJ2-5, with D unresolved. The V end was cut by 6 bases, the J end by 4 bases, with 15 bases between. This CDR3 is 14 amino acids long. From germline, CDR1 is SNHLY and CDR2 FYNNEI. CDR3 region: CASRPAGVGETQYF. CDR3 bases: TGTGCCAGCAGGCCCGCTGGAGTTGGAGAGACCCAGTACTTC.

This chain uses TRBV2 with TRBJ2-7; 7 nucleotides align to TRBD1. CDR1 and CDR2 (germline): SNHLY, FYNNEI. The CDR3 is 13 amino acids. The ends lost 6 bases at V and 2 bases at J; junction bases unmatched: 4. The DNA for the CDR3 is TGTGCCAGCAGGAGGGGGACAGCCTACGAGCAGTACGTC. This encodes CASRRGTAYEQYV.

This clone was seen repeatedly, ten times or more. The CDR3 DNA is TGTGCCAGCAGCTTAGAAGGGGGATGGGGCACTGAAGCTTTCTTT. It codes for CASSLEGGWGTEAFF. This rearrangement joins TRBV7-8 to TRBJ1-1, with D maybe TRBD1 (6 bases). This CDR3 is 15 amino acids long. CDR1 and CDR2 (germline): SGHVS, FQNEAQ. V lost 1 base to trimming and J lost 4 bases, with 13 bases between them.

V is TRBV27 and J is TRBJ1-6, with 7 bases aligning to TRBD1. The CDR3 has 22 amino acids. Germline V lookup: CDR1 MNHEY, CDR2 SMNVEV (reference sequence). The V gene end was trimmed by 3 bases and the J gene end by 0 bases; junction bases not matched to a gene: 20. The CDR3 nucleotides read TGTGCCAGCAGTTTTTATCCCGGGACAGTGGTTGGACCAAGCTCCTATAATTCACCCCTCCACTTT. It specifies CASSFYPGTVVGPSSYNSPLHF.

This chain links TRBV15 with TRBJ2-2; TRBD1 agrees at 7 bases. V was pared by 4 bases and J by 3 bases, with 2 bases of the junction left unmatched. CDR3 length equals 14 residues. CDR1 LNHNV and CDR2 YYDKDF come from the germline V gene (reference sequence). The CDR3 bases are TGTGCCACCAGCAAGGACAGGTACACCGGGGAGCTGTTTTTT. As protein: CATSKDRYTGELFF.

The genes are TRBV29-1 and TRBJ2-7; 9 bases are a match to TRBD1. The CDR3 consists of 13 residues. Germline V lookup: CDR1 SQVTM, CDR2 ANQGSEA. J lost 7 bases, V lost 7 bases, and 11 bases had no gene match. CDR3 DNA: TGCAGCGCCACCGGGACAGGGCAGGCAGAGCAGTACTTC. Its protein is CSATGTGQAEQYF.

The chain employs TRBV7-2 and TRBJ2-3; 14 positions agree with TRBD2. CDR3 size: 16 residues. Per the germline V gene, CDR1 is SGHTA and CDR2 is FQGNSA. V trimming: 5 bases; J trimming: 9 bases; junction bases outside the gene matches: 10. The CDR3 sequence: CASSPGTSGRLGTQYF. The CDR3 DNA follows: TGTGCCAGCAGCCCCGGGACTAGCGGGAGATTGGGCACGCAGTATTTT. Full variable domain (missing parts from reference TRBV7-2 and TRBJ2-3): GAGVSQSPSNKVTEKGKDVELRCDPISGHTALYWYRQSLGQGLEFLIYFQGNSAPDKSGLPSDRFSAERTGGSVSTLTIQRTQQEDSAVYLCASSPGTSGRLGTQYFGPGTRLTVL.

The chain's CDR3 is CASRATGWGIQYF. The CDR3 nucleotides read TGTGCCAGCAGGGCGACAGGGTGGGGCATTCAGTACTTC. This chain connects TRBV7-2 to TRBJ2-4; the match to TRBD1 covers 7 bases. The CDR3 length is 13 residues. Germline assignment: CDR1 SGHTA and CDR2 FQGNSA. Unmatched junction bases numbered 8, after V lost 6 bases and J lost 9 bases.

The chain recombines TRBV5-8 with TRBJ2-6, with D possibly TRBD1 on 6 matching bases. Trimming removed 1 base at V and 1 base at J, with 12 bases between. CDR1 SGHTS and CDR2 YDEGEE come from the germline V gene. The CDR3 has 17 residues. The CDR3 protein is CASSLWGRGSGANVLTF. CDR3 nucleotides: TGTGCCAGCAGCTTGTGGGGCAGGGGTTCTGGGGCCAACGTCCTGACTTTC.